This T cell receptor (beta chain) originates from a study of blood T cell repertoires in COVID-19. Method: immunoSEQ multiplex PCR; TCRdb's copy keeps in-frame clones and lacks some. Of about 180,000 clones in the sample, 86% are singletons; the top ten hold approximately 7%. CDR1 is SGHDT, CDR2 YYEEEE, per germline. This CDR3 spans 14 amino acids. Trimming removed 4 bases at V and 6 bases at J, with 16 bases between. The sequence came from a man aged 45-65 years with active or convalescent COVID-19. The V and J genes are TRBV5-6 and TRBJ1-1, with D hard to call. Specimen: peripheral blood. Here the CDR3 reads CASSQIGSPAEAFF. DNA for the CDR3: TGTGCCAGCAGCCAAATAGGGAGCCCCGCTGAAGCTTTCTTT.